The following is a T cell receptor beta chain sequence with its context. The data originate from a study of shared clonotypes between healthy human individuals. Study-level information: Donors had three CD4 naive, three CD4 memory, two CD8 naive and one CD8 memory plate apiece.

It was about 180 ng DNA, tens of thousands of T cell genomes, that sorted-subset replicate PCRs used. The repertoire was sequenced with immunoSEQ multiplex PCR; TCRdb's copy has only in-frame clones and lacks some. This sample has some 2,000,000 clones, with 90% to 97% found just once. The CDR3 spans 15 residues. Per the germline V gene, CDR1 is SGHRS and CDR2 is YFSETQ. The germline V and J ends were trimmed by 1 base and 2 bases, with 13 bases remaining between them. The chain links TRBV5-1 to TRBJ2-7, with a tentative D call TRBD2 (6 bases). The sequenced sample was naive CD4+ T cells sorted from blood. Subset given: CD45RA+ positively selected. This TCR came from a man younger than 35 in good health. The CDR3 DNA is TGCGCCAGCAGCTTGTTGCGGGGTGGGGCCTACGAGCAGTACTTC. It translates to CASSLLRGGAYEQYF.